The present entry profiles one T cell receptor beta chain with its context. Methods used by the authors: The authors estimated nucleated cell counts from reference gene primer amplification. Some clones are missing from TCRdb's copy, which holds only in-frame ones; the method was immunoSEQ multiplex PCR. Clone size and the V and J calls come from that table; the DNA yielded D and trimming. The sample has 40,000 or so clones, about nine tenths seen once. The data were taken from a study of blood T cell repertoires in COVID-19. The wider study: Acute and convalescent COVID-19 specimens originated in the United States, Italy and Spain. In each case, the material was cDNA or gDNA derived from T cells, B-cell-depleted T cells, or PBMCs.

Germline V gives CDR1 SGHAT, CDR2 FQNNGV. This CDR3 is 14 amino acids long. Trimming removed 3 bases from V and 4 bases from J; junction bases left unmatched: 1. Sequencing input: peripheral blood. This chain uses TRBV11-2 with TRBJ2-7; 12 positions agree with TRBD2. This receptor was obtained from a man aged 60 to 75 with active COVID-19. CDR3 in DNA: TGTGCCAGCAGCTTGGGGACTAGCGGGTACGAGCAGTACTTC. Its translation is CASSLGTSGYEQYF.